This TCR beta chain stems from a study of cytomegalovirus exposure and HLA in healthy donors. Findings and limits, study-wide: There were some V segments, including TRBV6-2 and TRBV6-3, excluded as indistinguishable. Fewer N-insertions (relative to the 666-donor mean) were reportedly seen in an Asian-associated ancestry cluster in a later analysis. A list of 164 TCR beta chains associated with cytomegalovirus was given.

This clone is a singleton in its sample. Its specificity is not known. The CDR3 sequence is 12 residues long. The V gene lost 4 bases and the J gene lost 7 bases, with 7 bases spanning the gap. CDR1 and CDR2 (germline): MDHEN, SYDVKM. The PCR made use of 60 Vbeta and 13 Jbeta primers. The method was immunoSEQ multiplex PCR; TCRdb's version includes in-frame clones alone and lacks a portion of them. The profile shows some 60,000 clones, 80% to 90% of them singletons. The sequencing input was PBMCs. The chain uses TRBV28 and TRBJ1-4, with D hard to call. The receptor was isolated from a man aged 18-30 years in good health and CMV-seronegative. The DNA for the CDR3 is TGTGCCAGCAGTTCCTACAGTGAAAAACTGTTTTTT. It encodes CASSSYSEKLFF.